The 17 T cell receptor beta chains in this list originate from one sample, sequenced in a study of blood T cell repertoires in COVID-19 (dated by TCRdb to 2020 to 2022). Library creation used the immunoSEQ multiplex PCR assay. TCRdb retrieved this table from immuneACCESS and kept in-frame rearrangements only. Not all clones are present; in checked studies, unresolved V genes account for under half, and no reason is known for the remainder. The sample yields 310,000 or so clones; 65% to 90% were counted once. Of the sample, 10% is held by the ten largest clones. What was sequenced was PBMCs or T cells enriched from blood (not recorded which). The receptor set was obtained from a woman aged 18-30 years who had recovered from COVID-19.

This clone has just a few counts. The chain couples TRBV6-5 to TRBJ1-3, with TRBD1 matching 7 bases. J lost 4 bases, V lost 6 bases, and 3 bases had no gene match. CDR3 size: 13 residues. Germline V CDR1 and CDR2: MNHEY, SVGAGI. The CDR3 nucleotides read TGTGCCAGCAGCCCACAGGGGGGAAACACCATATATTTT. Its protein is CASSPQGGNTIYF.

The chain carries TRBV7-9 and TRBJ2-7; possible D gene TRBD1, 5 bases. Germline V CDR1 and CDR2: SEHNR, FQNEAQ (reference sequence). V was pared by 2 bases and J by 2 bases, with 7 bases between. The length of the CDR3 is 13 residues. The CDR3 here is CASSLPDTYEQYF. Written as DNA, the CDR3 is TGTGCCAGCAGCTTACCGGACACCTACGAGCAGTACTTC.

V usage is TRBV30 and J usage is TRBJ2-5; 7 bases are shared with TRBD2. Per the germline V gene, CDR1 is GTSNPN and CDR2 is SVGIG (reference sequence). J lost 0 bases, V lost 4 bases, and 5 bases had no gene match. The length of the CDR3 is 14 residues. CDR3 residues: CAWTSGPNQETQYF. The CDR3 region has the DNA TGTGCCTGGACTAGCGGACCAAACCAAGAGACCCAGTACTTC.

J is TRBJ2-7 and V is TRBV24-1; TRBD1 agrees at 12 bases. CDR1 and CDR2 from the germline V gene are KGHDR and SFDVKD. The junction had 3 bases not matched to a gene; V was cut back by 3 bases and J by 4 bases. The CDR3 has 15 residues. CDR3 amino acids: CATSDPGQGAYEQYF. Written as DNA, the CDR3 is TGTGCCACCAGTGATCCGGGACAGGGGGCGTACGAGCAGTACTTC.

V and J are TRBV7-6 and TRBJ1-1; D remains ambiguous. Germline V gene lookup returns CDR1 SGHVS and CDR2 FNYEAQ. This CDR3 is 16 amino acids long. V lost 4 bases, J lost 0 bases, and 15 bases lay in between. The CDR3 protein is CASSSPGRNMNTEAFF. CDR3 nucleotide sequence: TGTGCCAGCAGCTCCCCGGGTCGAAACATGAACACTGAAGCTTTCTTT.

The chain recombines TRBV6-1 with TRBJ2-2; 8 bases are a match to TRBD1. Germline CDR1 and CDR2: MNHNS and SASEGT. The junction had 5 bases not matched to a gene; V was cut back by 4 bases and J by 1 base. The CDR3 consists of 16 residues. The CDR3 loop is CASSGWTGWNTGELFF. CDR3 nucleotide sequence: TGTGCCAGCAGTGGATGGACAGGGTGGAACACCGGGGAGCTGTTTTTT.

CDR3 bases: TGTGCCAGTAGGGACAGGGATTACACCGGGGAGCTGTTTTTT. It specifies CASRDRDYTGELFF. The chain carries TRBV6-5 and TRBJ2-2, with 9 nucleotides matching TRBD1. The germline V gene has CDR1 MNHEY and CDR2 SVGAGI. The V segment lost 9 bases and the J segment 3 bases; nucleotides outside the gene matches: 5. The CDR3 length is 14 residues.

V usage is TRBV28 and J usage is TRBJ1-2; TRBD1 aligns across 7 bases. Per germline, CDR1 MDHEN and CDR2 SYDVKM. The length of the CDR3 is 14 residues. The V segment lost 7 bases and the J segment 4 bases; nucleotides outside the gene matches: 9. Here the CDR3 DNA reads TGTGCCAGCACCCGAGGAGGGGGCCCCTATGGCTACACCTTC. The encoded protein is CASTRGGGPYGYTF.

The chain uses TRBV29-1 and TRBJ2-7; a possible D gene is TRBD2 (7 bases). CDR1 is SQVTM, CDR2 ANQGSEA, per germline. V lost 4 bases to trimming and J lost 9 bases, with 22 bases between them. The CDR3 extends over 14 amino acids. CDR3 in DNA: TGCAGCGTTGGGGGTCCCGGGGGGCAAACTGGGCAGTACTTC. This sequence encodes CSVGGPGGQTGQYF.

This chain uses TRBV3-1 (or the pseudogene TRBV3-2) with TRBJ2-3; 8 nucleotides line up with TRBD2. The CDR3 has 14 residues. V gave up 6 bases and J gave up 7 bases; unmatched junction bases: 9. CDR1 is LGHDT, CDR2 YNNKEL, per germline (reference sequence). In DNA, the CDR3 is TGTGCCAGCAGTCCAGCGGGGGTCGTAAATACGCAGTATTTT. The encoded protein is CASSPAGVVNTQYF.

This rearrangement joins TRBV7-9 to TRBJ2-7; possibly TRBD1 for D (5 bases). Trimming stripped 0 bases from V and 2 bases from J, with 8 bases between. Germline lookup yields CDR1 SEHNR and CDR2 FQNEAQ (reference sequence). CDR3 length equals 14 residues. CDR3 amino acids: CASSLAGVAYEQYF. Here the CDR3 DNA reads TGTGCCAGCAGCTTAGCAGGGGTGGCCTACGAGCAGTACTTC.

Turning to this clone: A much larger clone is a single base away; this may be a read error. The V gene is TRBV19, the J gene TRBJ2-2; D may be TRBD1 (6 bases). The V end was cut by 9 bases, the J end by 0 bases, with 11 bases between. CDR1 and CDR2 from the germline V gene are LNHDA and SQIVND (reference sequence). This CDR3 has 14 residues. The CDR3 spells CASWRTANTGELFF. The CDR3 DNA is TGTGCCAGCTGGAGGACAGCGAACACCGGGGAGCTGTTTTTT.

This chain connects TRBV10-3 to TRBJ2-5; TRBD1 is a possible D gene (5 bases). Trimming left V 3 bases short and J 3 bases short, with 8 bases between. Germline CDR1 and CDR2: ENHRY and SYGVKD. This CDR3 is 13 amino acids long. Written as DNA, the CDR3 is TGTGCCATCAGTGATCAGGGCGAAGAGACCCAGTACTTC. Translated, it gives CAISDQGEETQYF.

The chain links TRBV9 to TRBJ1-1; 8 bases agree with TRBD1. Unmatched junction bases numbered 5, after V lost 0 bases and J lost 1 base. The CDR3 has 16 amino acids. CDR1 and CDR2 from the germline V gene are SGDLS and YYNGEE. CDR3 sequence: CASSVVGGQGNTEAFF. CDR3 coding DNA: TGTGCCAGCAGCGTAGTTGGAGGACAGGGGAACACTGAAGCTTTCTTT.

The chain links TRBV5-1 to TRBJ1-4; D may be TRBD1 (6 bases). The CDR3 runs 15 residues. The germline V gene has CDR1 SGHRS and CDR2 YFSETQ. Trimming removed 6 bases from V and 0 bases from J, with 12 bases in between. CDR3 sequence reads: CASKGGATTNEKLFF. The DNA of the CDR3 is TGCGCCAGCAAGGGGGGGGCTACAACTAATGAAAAACTGTTTTTT.

V is TRBV9 and J is TRBJ2-5, with no clear D. V dropped 0 bases and J dropped 2 bases, with 11 bases sitting between them. Germline CDR1 SGDLS, CDR2 YYNGEE. The CDR3 loop spans 15 amino acids. The CDR3 is CASSVGMGLQETQYF. In DNA, the CDR3 is TGTGCCAGCAGCGTAGGGATGGGCCTGCAAGAGACCCAGTACTTC.

The rearrangement uses TRBV6-5 and TRBJ1-1, with D unclear. Germline assignment: CDR1 MNHEY and CDR2 SVGAGI. Trimming pared 2 bases from V and 5 bases from J, leaving 12 bases between. The CDR3 has 14 residues. The CDR3 DNA is TGTGCCAGCAGTTACCTGTCGACTGGAACTGAAGCTTTCTTT. Amino acid sequence: CASSYLSTGTEAFF.